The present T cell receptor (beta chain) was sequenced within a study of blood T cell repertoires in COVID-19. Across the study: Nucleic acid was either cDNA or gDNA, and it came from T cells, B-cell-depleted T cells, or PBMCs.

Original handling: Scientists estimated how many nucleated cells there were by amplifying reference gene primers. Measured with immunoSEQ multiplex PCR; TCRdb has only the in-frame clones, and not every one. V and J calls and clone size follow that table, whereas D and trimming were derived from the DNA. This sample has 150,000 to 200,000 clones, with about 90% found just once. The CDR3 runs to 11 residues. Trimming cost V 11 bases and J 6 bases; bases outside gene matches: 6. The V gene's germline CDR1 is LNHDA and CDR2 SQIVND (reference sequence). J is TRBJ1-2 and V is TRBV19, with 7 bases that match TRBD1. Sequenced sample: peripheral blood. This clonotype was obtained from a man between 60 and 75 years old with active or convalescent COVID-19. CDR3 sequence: CAADRADGYTF. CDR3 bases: TGTGCCGCCGACAGGGCGGATGGCTACACCTTC. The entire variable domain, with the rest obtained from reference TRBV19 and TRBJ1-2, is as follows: DGGITQSPKYLFRKEGQNVTLSCEQNLNHDAMYWYRQDPGQGLRLIYYSQIVNDFQKGDIAEGYSVSREKKESFPLTVTSAQKNPTAFYLCAADRADGYTFGSGTRLTVV.